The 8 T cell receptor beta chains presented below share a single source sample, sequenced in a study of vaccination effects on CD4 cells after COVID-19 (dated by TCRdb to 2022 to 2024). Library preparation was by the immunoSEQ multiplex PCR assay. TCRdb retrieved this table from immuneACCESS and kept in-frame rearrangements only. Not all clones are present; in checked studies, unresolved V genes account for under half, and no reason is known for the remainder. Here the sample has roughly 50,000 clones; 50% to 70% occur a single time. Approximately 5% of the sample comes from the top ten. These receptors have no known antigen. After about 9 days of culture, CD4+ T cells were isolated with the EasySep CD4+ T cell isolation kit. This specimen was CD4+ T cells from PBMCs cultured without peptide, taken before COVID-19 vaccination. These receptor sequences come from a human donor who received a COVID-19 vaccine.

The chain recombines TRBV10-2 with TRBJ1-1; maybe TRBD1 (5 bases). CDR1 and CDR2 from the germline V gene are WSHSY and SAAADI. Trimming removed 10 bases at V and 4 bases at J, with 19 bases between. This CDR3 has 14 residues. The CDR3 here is CATNQGPVSTEAFF. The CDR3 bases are TGCGCCACTAACCAGGGTCCCGTTAGCACTGAAGCTTTCTTT.

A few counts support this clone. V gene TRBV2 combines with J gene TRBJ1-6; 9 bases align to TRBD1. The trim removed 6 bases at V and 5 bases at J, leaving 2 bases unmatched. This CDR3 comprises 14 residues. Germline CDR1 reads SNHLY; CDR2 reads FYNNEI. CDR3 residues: CASRYRGHNSPLHF. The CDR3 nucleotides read TGTGCCAGCAGGTACAGGGGGCATAATTCACCCCTCCACTTT.

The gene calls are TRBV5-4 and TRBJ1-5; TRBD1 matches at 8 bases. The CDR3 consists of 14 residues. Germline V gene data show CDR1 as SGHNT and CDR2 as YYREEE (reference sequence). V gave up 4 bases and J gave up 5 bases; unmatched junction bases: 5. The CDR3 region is CASSRGTGDQPQHF. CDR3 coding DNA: TGTGCCAGCAGCAGAGGGACAGGAGATCAGCCCCAGCATTTT.

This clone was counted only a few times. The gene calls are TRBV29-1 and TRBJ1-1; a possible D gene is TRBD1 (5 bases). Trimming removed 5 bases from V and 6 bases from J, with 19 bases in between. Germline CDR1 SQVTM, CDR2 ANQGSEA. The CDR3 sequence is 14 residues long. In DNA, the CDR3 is TGCAGCGTTTACCGGGACTCCCGTCGGGCTGAAGCTTTCTTT. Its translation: CSVYRDSRRAEAFF. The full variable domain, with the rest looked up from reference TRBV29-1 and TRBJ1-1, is SAVISQKPSRDICQRGTSLTIQCQVDSQVTMMFWYRQQPGQSLTLIATANQGSEATYESGFVIDKFPISRPNLTFSTLTVSNMSPEDSSIYLCSVYRDSRRAEAFFGQGTRLTVV.

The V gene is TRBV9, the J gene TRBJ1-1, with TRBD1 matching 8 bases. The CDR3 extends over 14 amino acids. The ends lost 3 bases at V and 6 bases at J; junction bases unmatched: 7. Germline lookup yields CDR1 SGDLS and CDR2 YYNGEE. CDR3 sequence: CASSGPTGAPEAFF. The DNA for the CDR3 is TGTGCCAGCAGCGGACCGACAGGGGCCCCTGAAGCTTTCTTT. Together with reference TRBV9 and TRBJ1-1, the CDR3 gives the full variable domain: DSGVTQTPKHLITATGQRVTLRCSPRSGDLSVYWYQQSLDQGLQFLIQYYNGEERAKGNILERFSAQQFPDLHSELNLSSLELGDSALYFCASSGPTGAPEAFFGQGTRLTVV.

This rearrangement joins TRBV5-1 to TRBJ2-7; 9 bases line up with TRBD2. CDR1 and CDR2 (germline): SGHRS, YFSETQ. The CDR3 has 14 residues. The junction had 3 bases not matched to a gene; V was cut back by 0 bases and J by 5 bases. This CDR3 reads CASSLALAGNEQYF. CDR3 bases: TGCGCCAGCAGCTTGGCGCTAGCGGGAAACGAGCAGTACTTC.

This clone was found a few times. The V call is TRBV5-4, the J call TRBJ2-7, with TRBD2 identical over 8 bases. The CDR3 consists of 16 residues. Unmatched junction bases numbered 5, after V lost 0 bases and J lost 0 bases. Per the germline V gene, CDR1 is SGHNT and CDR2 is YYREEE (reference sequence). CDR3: CASSLDAAGGSYEQYF. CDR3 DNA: TGTGCCAGCAGCTTGGATGCGGCGGGGGGCTCCTACGAGCAGTACTTC.

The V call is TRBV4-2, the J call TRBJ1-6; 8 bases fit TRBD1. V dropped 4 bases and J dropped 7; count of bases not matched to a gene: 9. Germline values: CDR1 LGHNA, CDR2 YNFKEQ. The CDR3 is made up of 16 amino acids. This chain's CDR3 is CASSRSGQVENSPLHF. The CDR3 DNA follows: TGTGCCAGCAGCCGGTCGGGACAGGTGGAAAATTCACCCCTCCACTTT.